The entry below gives a single T cell receptor (beta chain) sequence along with its context. Only a few counts were recorded for this clonotype. The specificity of this receptor is unknown. No base qualities exist here, and no much larger clone lies one base off it. Libraries were prepared through PCR. The instrument given in TCRdb is Illumina HiSeq 2500. TCR library preparation used molecular barcoding, with unique molecular identifiers applied to normalize quantification of the TCRbeta repertoire. TCRdb redid the processing of the public reads, applying fastp at Q25 and MiXCR, and retained in-frame beta chains. Rows with one shared CDR3 protein collapse into an entry with the most common genes and DNA. This sample has some 530,000 distinct CDR3 sequences in its table, and around 13% of those were observed once. About 5% of the sample goes to the ten largest clones. The cysteine opens and the phenylalanine closes a CDR3 of 15 amino acids. Here the CDR3 DNA is all that survives: 45 bases in frame from base 1. CDR1 and CDR2 are drawn from the germline V gene: SGHTA, FQGNSA. V and J lose 2 bases and 4 bases, and a span of 12 bases separates them.

These data originate in a study of T-cell reconstitution after alpha-beta-depleted transplantation in children (dated by TCRdb to the mid-2010s). Background for the entire study: Using TCR repertoire profiling, the study quantitatively followed how T-cell immune reconstitution unfolded in children after TCRalphabeta/CD19-depleted allogeneic hematopoietic cell transplantation.

The clonotype was recovered from a human donor who donated a stem cell graft to a child with combined immunodeficiency. Recombination joined TRBV7-2 with TRBJ2-1, with no D gene named confidently. This specimen consisted of PBMCs from the stem cell graft donor, obtained from the stem cell graft. The sequenced DNA: TGTGCCAGCAGCTTACTCAGCAACTCTTACAATGAGCAGTTCTTC. Translated, it gives CASSLLSNSYNEQFF.